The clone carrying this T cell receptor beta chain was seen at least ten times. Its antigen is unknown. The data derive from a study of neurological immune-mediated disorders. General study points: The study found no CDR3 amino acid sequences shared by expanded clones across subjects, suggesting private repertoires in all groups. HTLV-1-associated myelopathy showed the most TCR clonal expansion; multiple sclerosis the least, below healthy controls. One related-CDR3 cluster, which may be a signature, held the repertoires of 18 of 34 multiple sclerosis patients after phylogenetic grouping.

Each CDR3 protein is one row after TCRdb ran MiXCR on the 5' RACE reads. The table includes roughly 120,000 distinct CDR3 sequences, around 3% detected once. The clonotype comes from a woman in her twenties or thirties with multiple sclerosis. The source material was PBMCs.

For the CDR3, the DNA is TGCGCCAGCAGCTCCCGGGACAGGGAAGGGGCCTACGAGCAGTACTTC. Its protein is CASSSRDREGAYEQYF. The chain couples TRBV5-1 to TRBJ2-7; 9 bases agree with TRBD1. Germline assignment: CDR1 SGHRS and CDR2 YFSETQ. With V trimmed by 3 bases and J by 2 bases, 9 bases remained unmatched. The CDR3 totals 16 residues.